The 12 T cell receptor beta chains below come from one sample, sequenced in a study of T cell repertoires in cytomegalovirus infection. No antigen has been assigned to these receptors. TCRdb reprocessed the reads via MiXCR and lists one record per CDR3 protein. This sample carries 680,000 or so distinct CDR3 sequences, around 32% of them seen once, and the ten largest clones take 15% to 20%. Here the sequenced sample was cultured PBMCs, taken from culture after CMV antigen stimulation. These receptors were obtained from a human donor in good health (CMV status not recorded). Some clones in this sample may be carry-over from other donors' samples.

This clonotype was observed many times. The chain's CDR3 is CASGPGGSSYNEQFF. The CDR3 coding sequence is TGTGCCAGCGGCCCTGGCGGGAGCTCCTACAATGAGCAGTTCTTC. The V call is TRBV7-2, the J call TRBJ2-1, with 7 bases fitting TRBD2. This CDR3 has 15 residues. Germline-derived CDR1 and CDR2 are SGHTA and FQGNSA. Trimming at V came to 8 bases and at J to 0 bases, leaving 7 bases not matched to a gene.

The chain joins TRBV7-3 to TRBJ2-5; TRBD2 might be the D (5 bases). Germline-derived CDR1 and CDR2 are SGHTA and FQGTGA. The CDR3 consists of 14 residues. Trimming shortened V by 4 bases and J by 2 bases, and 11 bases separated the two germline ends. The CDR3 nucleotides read TGTGCCAGCAGCTCCTTGACGGGGCAAGAGACCCAGTACTTC. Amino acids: CASSSLTGQETQYF.

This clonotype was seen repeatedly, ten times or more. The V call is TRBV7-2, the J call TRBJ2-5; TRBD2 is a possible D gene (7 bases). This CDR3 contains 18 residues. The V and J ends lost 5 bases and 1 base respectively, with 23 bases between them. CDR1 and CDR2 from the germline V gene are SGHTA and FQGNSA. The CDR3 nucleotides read TGTGCCAGCAGCCCTAGGGGGGGCCTCCGGGACTCCCAAGAGACCCAGTACTTC. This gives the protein CASSPRGGLRDSQETQYF.

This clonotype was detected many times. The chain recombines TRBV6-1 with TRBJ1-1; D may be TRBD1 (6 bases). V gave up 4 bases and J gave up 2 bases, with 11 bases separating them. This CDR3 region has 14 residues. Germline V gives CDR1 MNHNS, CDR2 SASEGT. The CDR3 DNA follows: TGTGCCAGCAGTGTTTCCAGGGGAAACACTGAAGCTTTCTTT. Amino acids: CASSVSRGNTEAFF.

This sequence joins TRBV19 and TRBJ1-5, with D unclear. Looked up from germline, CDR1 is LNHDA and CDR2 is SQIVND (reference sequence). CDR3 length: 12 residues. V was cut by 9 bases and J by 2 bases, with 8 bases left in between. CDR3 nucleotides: TGTGCCAGCAGATTTGGCAATCAGCCCCAGCATTTT. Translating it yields CASRFGNQPQHF. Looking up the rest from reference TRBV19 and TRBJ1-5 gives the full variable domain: DGGITQSPKYLFRKEGQNVTLSCEQNLNHDAMYWYRQDPGQGLRLIYYSQIVNDFQKGDIAEGYSVSREKKESFPLTVTSAQKNPTAFYLCASRFGNQPQHFGDGTRLSIL.

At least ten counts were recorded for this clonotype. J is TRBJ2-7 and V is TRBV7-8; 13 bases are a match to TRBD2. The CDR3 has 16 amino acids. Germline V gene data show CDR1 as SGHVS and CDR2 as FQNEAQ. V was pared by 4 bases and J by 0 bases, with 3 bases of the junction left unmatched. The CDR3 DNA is TGTGCCAGCAGCTGGGGGACTAGCGGGATCTCCTACGAGCAGTACTTC. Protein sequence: CASSWGTSGISYEQYF.

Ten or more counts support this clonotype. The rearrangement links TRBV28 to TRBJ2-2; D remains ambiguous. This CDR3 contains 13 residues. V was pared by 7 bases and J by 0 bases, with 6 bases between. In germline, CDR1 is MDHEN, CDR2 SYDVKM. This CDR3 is CASTSSNTGELFF. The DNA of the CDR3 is TGTGCCAGCACCAGTTCGAACACCGGGGAGCTGTTTTTT.

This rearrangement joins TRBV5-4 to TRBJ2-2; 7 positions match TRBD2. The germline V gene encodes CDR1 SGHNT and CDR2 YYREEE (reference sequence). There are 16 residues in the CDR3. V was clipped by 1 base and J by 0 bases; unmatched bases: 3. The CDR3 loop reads CASSLIAGANTGELFF. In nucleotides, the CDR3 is TGTGCCAGCAGCTTGATTGCGGGGGCGAACACCGGGGAGCTGTTTTTT.

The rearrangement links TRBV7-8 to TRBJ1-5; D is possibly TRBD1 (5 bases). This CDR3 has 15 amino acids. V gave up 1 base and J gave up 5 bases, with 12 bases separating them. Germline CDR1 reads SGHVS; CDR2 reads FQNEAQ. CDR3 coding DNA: TGTGCCAGCAGCTTAGGTCGGGGGGTCCATCAGCCCCAGCATTTT. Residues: CASSLGRGVHQPQHF.

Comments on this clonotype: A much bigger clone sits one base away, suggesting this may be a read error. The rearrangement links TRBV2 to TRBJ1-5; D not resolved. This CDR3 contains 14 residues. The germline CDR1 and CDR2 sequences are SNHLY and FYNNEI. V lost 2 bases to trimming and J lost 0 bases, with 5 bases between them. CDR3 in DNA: TGTGCCAGCAGTGAATGGAATAGCAATCAGCCCCAGCATTTT. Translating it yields CASSEWNSNQPQHF.

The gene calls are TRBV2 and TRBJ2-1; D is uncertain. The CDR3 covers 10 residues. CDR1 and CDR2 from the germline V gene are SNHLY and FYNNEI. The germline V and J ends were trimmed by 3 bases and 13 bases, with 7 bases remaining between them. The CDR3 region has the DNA TGTGCCAGCAGTGACCCTGACCAGTTCTTC. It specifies CASSDPDQFF.

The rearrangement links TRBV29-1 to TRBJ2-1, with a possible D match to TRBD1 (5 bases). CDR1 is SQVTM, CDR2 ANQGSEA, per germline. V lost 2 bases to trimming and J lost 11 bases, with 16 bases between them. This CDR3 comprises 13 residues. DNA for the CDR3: TGCAGCGTTGAACGGGTTGTGGGGCACCAGCAGTTCTTC. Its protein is CSVERVVGHQQFF.